The rows below give T cell receptor beta chains drawn from one sample of a study of cytomegalovirus exposure and HLA in healthy donors. Sequencing used immunoSEQ multiplex PCR; TCRdb keeps in-frame clones, though not all of them. The sample holds roughly 200,000 clones, more than 65% seen once. The sample consisted of PBMCs. The receptors were gathered from a female donor in good health and CMV-seronegative. The CDR3 runs from the conserved cysteine through the conserved F or W. D genes are given only for firm matches.

V | D | CDR3
TRBV9 | . | CASSPWRGNEKLFF
TRBV9 | TRBD2 | CASSVGITSGRRVGETQYF
TRBV4-1 | TRBD2 | CASSQDREGGYEQYF
TRBV5-1 | TRBD1 | CASRTGGPEAFF
TRBV5-4 | TRBD2 | CASSLFGGRADEQYF
TRBV10-1 | . | CARPLRTGELFF
TRBV6-1 | TRBD2 | CASGLAGGETQYF
TRBV25-1 | . | CASSALGGNEQFF
TRBV11-2 | TRBD1 | CASSIQGAFYEQYF
TRBV4-2 | . | CASSQGGASAYNEQFF
TRBV4-1 | . | CASSQVERATYNEQFF
TRBV6-4 | TRBD1 | CASSDSQPHDRAPEAFF
TRBV30 | . | CAWSDQNSPLHF
TRBV10-3 | . | CASSYSETGNEQFF
TRBV25-1 | . | CASSELGGVSYNEQFF
TRBV2 | . | CASSIPDGGSYEQYF
TRBV2 | TRBD2 | CASSDSASGLDEQFF
TRBV5-1 | TRBD1 | CASSLDIQGTEAFF
TRBV10-3 | . | CAITGSGNTIYF
TRBV10-3 | . | CAISEGTGGQATNEKLFF
TRBV7-9 | TRBD1 | CASSSDRELGGYTF
TRBV5-5 | . | CASSYLGGKTQYF
TRBV6-1 | . | CASSGGGRITEAFF
TRBV5-1 | . | CASSLSGWDTQYF
TRBV7-7 | . | CASSLWGSDTQYF
TRBV5-1 | . | CASSRRLGTTDTQYF
TRBV5-1 | . | CASTRQPNTGELFF
TRBV6-1 | TRBD1 | CASSVSWTGPYGYTF
TRBV5-4 | . | CASSLDWTRETQYF
TRBV5-1 | TRBD2 | CASTPRGGVTQYF
TRBV2 | . | CASSVGAPTYEQYF
TRBV7-9 | . | CASSFTGLEAFF
TRBV11-3 | TRBD2 | CASSPGTSGGLSYNEQFF
TRBV29-1 | . | CSVEMRIQETQYF
TRBV19 | . | CASSSFSSGQYNEKLFF
TRBV5-6 | . | CASSLRRRDSYEQYF
TRBV30 | . | CAWISRANYGYTF
TRBV19 | TRBD1 | CASSIPGGAYEQYF
TRBV27 | TRBD2 | CASSSGGGSGYEQYF
TRBV4-1 | TRBD1 | CASSGDSISPLHF
TRBV19 | . | CASSQGHFTDTQYF
TRBV9 | . | CASSLGAIIGVDTQYF
TRBV28 | TRBD2 | CASSPGTSGRAGSTDTQYF
TRBV7-9 | TRBD2 | CASSFPKRSAGGAYNEQFF
TRBV10-3 | TRBD2 | CAISDPGLAGASSGAQYF
TRBV4-3 | . | CASSQRPLGSDEQFF
TRBV30 | TRBD1 | CAWSVRWRAGTGDYEQYF
TRBV20-1 | . | CSARSNGYTF
TRBV28 | TRBD1 | CASSPLDPGQGMTDTQYF
TRBV5-1 | . | CASSLVIAGRETQYF
TRBV6-6 | . | CASSGGGYEQYF
TRBV5-1 | . | CASRSGQIQETQYF
TRBV7-2 | TRBD1 | CASSTTPGGTEAFF
TRBV2 | . | CASSETGAVYEKLFF
TRBV5-4 | TRBD1 | CASTRTGGNYGYTF
TRBV7-3 | . | CASSPRVRPF
TRBV4-3 | TRBD2 | CASSQGAGGPRDTQYF